Each of the 18 T cell receptor beta chains below was sequenced from the same sample in a study of HIV-infected children after antiretroviral therapy interruption. As for treatment: PENTA 11 planned treatment interruption arm or continuous ART arm. Unique molecular identifiers were included in an RNA-based 3' RACE TCR library. Each CDR3 protein is one row after TCRdb ran MiXCR on the 3' RACE reads. Seen here are under 50,000 distinct CDR3 sequences, around 4.7% observed once, and the top ten hold approximately 0.7%. The sample here was CD45RA+ CD4+ T cells from PBMCs, pooled from several time points, taken from a donor given antiretroviral therapy, either interrupted or continuous. Subset reported: naive CD4+ CD45RA+ CD45RO- T cells. The receptors come from a pool of human donors with HIV.

This clonotype was observed at least ten times. This chain uses TRBV5-1 with TRBJ1-1; possible D gene TRBD1, 6 bases. The V gene's germline CDR1 is SGHRS and CDR2 YFSETQ. The CDR3 has 14 amino acids. V dropped 3 bases and J dropped 6 bases, with 15 bases sitting between them. The CDR3 loop is CASSSTTGGSEAFF. The CDR3 DNA sequence: TGCGCCAGCAGCTCTACGACAGGTGGTTCTGAAGCTTTCTTT.

This clonotype was detected ten times or more. The chain links TRBV30 to TRBJ2-3, with D possibly called TRBD1 or TRBD2 (5 bases each). V lost 0 bases and J 14 bases, leaving 24 bases between the germline ends. Germline V gene data show CDR1 as GTSNPN and CDR2 as SVGIG (reference sequence). The CDR3 covers 15 residues. CDR3: CAWSVLWKSGDQRYF. CDR3 coding DNA: TGTGCCTGGAGTGTACTGTGGAAGTCCGGGGACCAGCGGTATTTT. The full variable domain, rest sourced from reference TRBV30 and TRBJ2-3, is SQTIHQWPATLVQPVGSPLSLECTVEGTSNPNLYWYRQAAGRGLQLLFYSVGIGQISSEVPQNLSASRPQDRQFILSSKKLLLSDSGFYLCAWSVLWKSGDQRYFGPGTRLTVL.

This clonotype was found a few times. The chain employs TRBV5-1 and TRBJ1-4; D not resolved. This CDR3 has 14 residues. Germline V lookup: CDR1 SGHRS, CDR2 YFSETQ. Trimming stripped 0 bases from V and 8 bases from J, with 11 bases between. The CDR3 loop reads CASSLGQVGEKLFF. In DNA, the CDR3 is TGCGCCAGCAGCTTGGGGCAGGTTGGAGAAAAACTGTTTTTT. The full variable domain, its missing parts supplied by reference TRBV5-1 and TRBJ1-4, is KAGVTQTPRYLIKTRGQQVTLSCSPISGHRSVSWYQQTPGQGLQFLFEYFSETQRNKGNFPGRFSGRQFSNSRSEMNVSTLELGDSALYLCASSLGQVGEKLFFGSGTQLSVL.

Ten or more counts support this clonotype. The chain combines TRBV6-5 with TRBJ2-3; 14 positions match TRBD2. V trimming: 7 bases; J trimming: 0 bases; junction bases outside the gene matches: 3. The CDR3 has 16 amino acids. The germline V gene encodes CDR1 MNHEY and CDR2 SVGAGI. The CDR3 loop reads CASMTSGGGSTDTQYF. In DNA form, the CDR3 reads TGTGCCAGCATGACTAGCGGGGGGGGGAGCACAGATACGCAGTATTTT.

V gene TRBV2 combines with J gene TRBJ2-3; D may be TRBD2 (7 bases). The germline V gene encodes CDR1 SNHLY and CDR2 FYNNEI. Trimming pared 8 bases from V and 3 bases from J, leaving 9 bases between. The CDR3 is 12 residues long. The CDR3 region has the DNA TGTGCCAGCGGGGGGGCTACAGATACGCAGTATTTT. Its translation: CASGGATDTQYF.

This clonotype was seen many times. The chain employs TRBV12-3 or TRBV12-4 and TRBJ2-1; 10 nucleotides match TRBD2. V shed 5 bases and J 7 bases; nucleotides not matched to a gene: 14. This CDR3 has 17 residues. The CDR3 region has the DNA TGTGCCAGCAGTCCCTCTGGGAAGCGGGGGGGCAAAAATGAGCAGTTCTTC. Residues: CASSPSGKRGGKNEQFF.

This clonotype was counted at least ten times. The chain has TRBV5-5 and TRBJ1-3; a weak D match, TRBD1 (6 bases). Germline-derived CDR1 and CDR2 are SGHKS and YYEKEE (reference sequence). Deletions cut 0 bases from V and 2 bases from J, with 15 bases between. The CDR3 loop spans 17 amino acids. DNA of the CDR3: TGTGCCAGCAGCTTGGTTTCAGGGACACAGGCTGGAAACACCATATATTTT. Protein product: CASSLVSGTQAGNTIYF. Variable domain in full (rest from reference TRBV5-5 and TRBJ1-3): DAGVTQSPTHLIKTRGQQVTLRCSPISGHKSVSWYQQVLGQGPQFIFQYYEKEERGRGNFPDRFSARQFPNYSSELNVNALLLGDSALYLCASSLVSGTQAGNTIYFGEGSWLTVV.

This clonotype was detected a few times. The V call is TRBV2, the J call TRBJ1-5; 8 bases agree with TRBD1. Germline CDR1 reads SNHLY; CDR2 reads FYNNEI. CDR3 size: 15 residues. With 6 bases clipped from V and 0 bases from J, the junction kept 4 bases outside the gene matches. The CDR3 protein is CASSSDRASNQPQHF. DNA for the CDR3: TGTGCCAGCAGCTCGGACAGGGCTAGCAATCAGCCCCAGCATTTT.

There are many counts of this clonotype. CDR3 amino acids: CASSMSGAEKLFF. CDR3 nucleotide sequence: TGTGCCAGCAGCATGTCGGGGGCCGAAAAACTGTTTTTT. The chain carries TRBV28 and TRBJ1-4; D might be TRBD1 (6 bases). Trimming removed 6 bases at V and 8 bases at J, with 13 bases between. The germline CDR1 and CDR2 sequences are MDHEN and SYDVKM. This CDR3 has 13 amino acids.

This clonotype has ten or more counts. The CDR3 DNA reads as TGTGCCAGCAGTGATCCGACGGACAATCAGCCCCAGCATTTT. It codes for CASSDPTDNQPQHF. V usage is TRBV2 and J usage is TRBJ1-5; D is ambiguous. The CDR3 length is 14 residues. The V end lost 3 bases, the J end lost 3 bases, and 9 bases lay between the germline ends. Germline V gives CDR1 SNHLY, CDR2 FYNNEI.

This chain joins TRBV20-1 and TRBJ2-1; D possibly uses TRBD1 or TRBD2 (6 bases each). This CDR3 is 14 amino acids long. Germline V gene lookup returns CDR1 DFQATT and CDR2 SNEGSKA (reference sequence). V dropped 5 bases and J dropped 1 base, with 12 bases sitting between them. This CDR3 reads CSASRGPSYNEQFF. In nucleotides, the CDR3 is TGCAGTGCTTCTCGGGGGCCATCCTACAATGAGCAGTTCTTC.

This clonotype was picked up many times. The chain has TRBV20-1 and TRBJ1-3; D unresolved. CDR1 and CDR2 from the germline V gene are DFQATT and SNEGSKA (reference sequence). V dropped 1 base and J dropped 0 bases, with 1 base sitting between them. The CDR3 runs to 12 residues. The CDR3 reads CSARASGNTIYF. DNA for the CDR3: TGCAGTGCTAGAGCCTCTGGAAACACCATATATTTT.

Many counts were recorded for this clonotype. CDR3 in DNA: TGTGCCAGCAGTTTACCATCCCAAGAGACCCAGTACTTC. It specifies CASSLPSQETQYF. This chain links TRBV28 with TRBJ2-5, with D hard to call. V lost 2 bases and J 1 base, leaving 5 bases between the germline ends. CDR3 size: 13 residues. Germline CDR1 is MDHEN and CDR2 is SYDVKM.

In its sample, this clonotype was seen many times. V gene TRBV6-1 combines with J gene TRBJ1-6; perhaps TRBD1 as D (5 bases). V was clipped by 3 bases and J by 11 bases, with 14 bases between them. This CDR3 has 14 residues. Germline values: CDR1 MNHNS, CDR2 SASEGT. As DNA, the CDR3 is TGTGCCAGCAGTGAGCGGGCAGGGAGCCCACCCCTCCACTTT. It is translated as CASSERAGSPPLHF.

This clonotype came up many times. At one boundary the junction diverges from the germline segment, which might be a read error. The rearrangement joins TRBV5-1 to TRBJ1-4; 10 bases are a match to TRBD1. Germline assignment: CDR1 SGHRS and CDR2 YFSETQ. CDR3 size: 16 residues. This CDR3 reads CPSSSGQGSTNEKLFF. The DNA for the CDR3 is TGCCCCAGCAGCTCGGGACAGGGGTCAACTAATGAAAAACTGTTTTTT.

This clonotype came up a few times. This chain connects TRBV29-1 to TRBJ2-1; D not resolved. V lost 6 bases and J 6 bases, leaving 12 bases between the germline ends. The CDR3 sequence is 12 residues long. The V gene's germline CDR1 is SQVTM and CDR2 ANQGSEA. The CDR3 reads CSVDLWANEQFF. The CDR3 bases are TGCAGCGTGGATTTGTGGGCCAATGAGCAGTTCTTC.

This clonotype was picked up many times. The rearrangement joins TRBV12-3 or TRBV12-4 to TRBJ2-5; possibly TRBD1 for D (5 bases). The V and J ends lost 5 bases and 1 base respectively, with 8 bases between them. The CDR3 is 13 amino acids. The CDR3 spells CASSPQGQETQYF. In DNA, the CDR3 is TGTGCCAGCAGTCCCCAGGGCCAAGAGACCCAGTACTTC.

This clonotype was seen many times. J is TRBJ1-6 and V is TRBV19; D is unclear. Trimming cost V 7 bases and J 7 bases, with 14 bases left between them. There are 14 residues in the CDR3. CDR1 and CDR2 from the germline V gene are LNHDA and SQIVND (reference sequence). CDR3 nucleotide sequence: TGTGCCAGTAAAGAGGTACAGAGGAATTCACCCCTCCACTTT. Translated, it gives CASKEVQRNSPLHF. Based on the CDR3 plus reference TRBV19 and TRBJ1-6, the full variable domain is DGGITQSPKYLFRKEGQNVTLSCEQNLNHDAMYWYRQDPGQGLRLIYYSQIVNDFQKGDIAEGYSVSREKKESFPLTVTSAQKNPTAFYLCASKEVQRNSPLHFGNGTRLTVT.